A single sample gave rise to the 30 T cell receptor beta chains below, sequenced in a study of molecular identifiers for immune sequencing clone quantification (dated by TCRdb to 2017 to 2018). Library prep was done by PCR. For sequencing, a NextSeq 500 was employed. TCRdb redid the processing of the public reads, applying fastp at Q25 and MiXCR, and retained in-frame beta chains. Identical CDR3 protein sequences are pooled into one entry, listed with their most common genes and DNA. This sample lists some 91,000 distinct CDR3 sequences; 20% to 25% were detected once. Of the sample, around 1% is held by the ten largest clones. Sequences were obtained from naive CD8+ T cells from blood, with Jurkat cell RNA spiked in. Explained via the paper, the cell subset or site label denotes: FACS-sorted CD8+CD4-CCR7+CD45RA+ naive T cells. These receptors were collected from a human donor in good health. Some libraries in this study had Jurkat cell RNA spiked in.

This clonotype showed up just once. V usage is TRBV2 and J usage is TRBJ1-1; D remains unclear. CDR1 is SNHLY and CDR2 is FYNNEI in the germline V gene. CDR3 length: 16 residues. V was trimmed by 2 bases and J by 4 bases, leaving 17 bases between them. Written as DNA, the CDR3 is TGTGCCAGCAGTGAAATCACCGGTCCCGGGCCCACTGAAGCTTTCTTT. It yields the protein CASSEITGPGPTEAFF.

In this sample, this clonotype turned up many times. The rearrangement joins TRBV27 to TRBJ1-4; a weak D match, TRBD1 (6 bases). Between the trimmed V and J ends, which lost 4 bases and 8 bases, there was a span of 11 bases. CDR1 and CDR2 (germline): MNHEY, SMNVEV (reference sequence). The CDR3 length is 13 residues. CDR3 region: CASSSRGGEKLFF. The DNA for the CDR3 is TGTGCCAGCAGTTCCAGGGGAGGGGAAAAACTGTTTTTT. Supplemented by reference TRBV27 and TRBJ1-4, the full variable domain reads EAQVTQNPRYLITVTGKKLTVTCSQNMNHEYMSWYRQDPGLGLRQIYYSMNVEVTDKGDVPEGYKVSRKEKRNFPLILESPSPNQTSLYFCASSSRGGEKLFFGSGTQLSVL.

Worth noting for this clonotype: A read error is possible here, since a much larger clone lies one base away. The chain is built from TRBV20-1 and TRBJ2-6; 10 bases fit TRBD1. The CDR3 length is 15 residues. CDR1 is DFQATT, CDR2 SNEGSKA, per germline (reference sequence). The CDR3 nucleotides read TGCAGTGCCCCGACAGGGGGCGCTGGGGCCAACGACCTGACTTTC. This encodes CSAPTGGAGANDLTF.

The gene calls are TRBV5-8 and TRBJ2-3, with D unclear. Trimming shortened V by 1 base and J by 14 bases, and 20 bases separated the two germline ends. The length of the CDR3 is 14 residues. The germline gives CDR1 SGHTS, CDR2 YDEGEE. The chain's CDR3 is CASSLSSSTDTWYF. CDR3 DNA sequence: TGTGCCAGCAGCTTGAGTTCAAGCACAGATACGTGGTATTTT.

In this sample, this clonotype turned up many times. This sequence joins TRBV6-5 and TRBJ2-7; D gene uncertain. The V end was cut by 7 bases, the J end by 0 bases, with 10 bases between. This CDR3 has 13 amino acids. Germline assignment: CDR1 MNHEY and CDR2 SVGAGI. The CDR3 DNA reads as TGTGCCAGCAATACAAGGCGCTCCTACGAGCAGTACTTC. It codes for CASNTRRSYEQYF.

This clonotype was counted at least ten times. V usage is TRBV6-5 and J usage is TRBJ2-3; the match to TRBD1 covers 8 bases. The CDR3 runs 15 residues. The germline CDR1 and CDR2 sequences are MNHEY and SVGAGI. J lost 2 bases, V lost 2 bases, and 3 bases had no gene match. CDR3 residues: CASSYGQGNTDTQYF. The CDR3 nucleotides read TGTGCCAGCAGTTACGGACAGGGCAACACAGATACGCAGTATTTT.

This clonotype was seen repeatedly, ten times or more. The chain uses TRBV30 and TRBJ2-1; 7 bases line up with TRBD2. This CDR3 comprises 14 residues. V was pared by 3 bases and J by 2 bases, with 4 bases of the junction left unmatched. Germline V CDR1 and CDR2: GTSNPN, SVGIG (reference sequence). Here the CDR3 DNA reads TGTGCCTGGAGAGAACTAGCGACCTACAATGAGCAGTTCTTC. It yields the protein CAWRELATYNEQFF.

For this clonotype: A much bigger clone sits one base away, suggesting this may be a read error. The rearrangement joins TRBV5-1 to TRBJ2-5; the match to TRBD2 covers 10 bases. The germline CDR1 and CDR2 sequences are SGHRS and YFSETQ. Trimming removed 0 bases from V and 9 bases from J; junction bases left unmatched: 8. This CDR3 is 15 amino acids long. Here the CDR3 DNA reads TGCGCCAGCAGCTTGGATGAGCGGGAGGGTGAGCCCCAGTACTTC. This sequence encodes CASSLDEREGEPQYF.

This clonotype was seen many times. The genes are TRBV5-1 and TRBJ2-5; perhaps TRBD2 as D (6 bases). Looked up from germline, CDR1 is SGHRS and CDR2 is YFSETQ. The CDR3 loop spans 17 amino acids. V dropped 4 bases and J dropped 4 bases, with 23 bases sitting between them. The CDR3 region is CASSPLEGLGTSETQYF. The CDR3 DNA is TGCGCCAGCAGCCCTTTAGAGGGACTCGGGACGTCAGAGACCCAGTACTTC. The full variable domain, in which reference TRBV5-1 and TRBJ2-5 provide the parts outside the CDR3, is KAGVTQTPRYLIKTRGQQVTLSCSPISGHRSVSWYQQTPGQGLQFLFEYFSETQRNKGNFPGRFSGRQFSNSRSEMNVSTLELGDSALYLCASSPLEGLGTSETQYFGPGTRLLVL.

This clonotype showed up many times. This sequence joins TRBV7-9 and TRBJ2-5, with no clear D. This CDR3 is 14 amino acids long. Trimming stripped 5 bases from V and 4 bases from J, with 14 bases between. Germline lookup yields CDR1 SEHNR and CDR2 FQNEAQ (reference sequence). CDR3 DNA: TGTGCCAGCAGCGGTCCCCCAGCTGCAGAGACCCAGTACTTC. Its protein is CASSGPPAAETQYF.

In regard to this clonotype: Possible read error: a much larger clone is one base away. The final CDR3 position lacks the conserved phenylalanine or tryptophan, pointing to a likely read error. V usage is TRBV20-1 and J usage is TRBJ1-6; D is undetermined. The CDR3 extends over 17 amino acids. Trimming shortened V by 1 base and J by 7 bases, and 20 bases separated the two germline ends. CDR1 is DFQATT and CDR2 is SNEGSKA in the germline V gene (reference sequence). The CDR3 DNA follows: TGCAGTGCTAGAGGTCGACCCCGCGGGTTTTCAAATTCACCCCTCCACTCT. Its protein is CSARGRPRGFSNSPLHS.

The CDR3 nucleotides read TGCAACGTCCAACGGACTAGCTCGGTATCCAATGAGCAGTTCTTC. Translating it yields CNVQRTSSVSNEQFF. This sequence joins TRBV29-1 and TRBJ2-1; the match to TRBD2 covers 8 bases. Germline V CDR1 and CDR2: SQVTM, ANQGSEA. This CDR3 is built from 15 residues.

In its sample, this clonotype was seen many times. This chain links TRBV7-3 with TRBJ1-1, with a tentative D call TRBD1 (5 bases). Germline V gene lookup returns CDR1 SGHTA and CDR2 FQGTGA. V was shortened by 2 bases and J by 1 base, with 20 bases between the two germline ends. The CDR3 consists of 18 residues. This CDR3 reads CASSLYLGGEAPNTEAFF. Written as DNA, the CDR3 is TGTGCCAGCAGCTTATATCTCGGGGGGGAGGCCCCGAACACTGAAGCTTTCTTT.

This clonotype has a handful of counts. A much more abundant neighbour one base away suggests this may be a read error. The chain is built from TRBV7-2 and TRBJ2-7, with 9 bases identical to TRBD2. The V gene's germline CDR1 is SGHTA and CDR2 FQGNSA. The CDR3 has 14 residues. CDR3 nucleotide sequence: TGTGCCAGCAGCTTTGGGACTAGCTCCTACGTGCAGTACTTC. Translating it yields CASSFGTSSYVQYF.

This clonotype has ten or more counts. The CDR3 reads CASSYDLSTDTQYF. The CDR3 DNA sequence: TGTGCCAGCAGTTACGATCTTTCGACAGATACGCAGTATTTT. The V gene is TRBV6-5, the J gene TRBJ2-3; D gene unclear. V was trimmed by 2 bases and J by 3 bases, leaving 9 bases between them. This CDR3 comprises 14 residues. CDR1 MNHEY and CDR2 SVGAGI come from the germline V gene.

The chain has TRBV18 and TRBJ2-7; perhaps TRBD2 as D (7 bases). V shed 3 bases and J shed 6 bases, with 15 bases lying between them. The CDR3 is 14 amino acids. Germline CDR1 and CDR2: KGHSH and LQKENI. The CDR3 nucleotides are TGTGCCAGCTCACCCCCCGGGGGAGGGGGCGAGCAGTACTTC. This sequence encodes CASSPPGGGGEQYF.

In this sample, this clonotype turned up a few times. No conserved phenylalanine or tryptophan ends this CDR3, so it is likely a read error. The chain recombines TRBV4-1 with TRBJ2-7; TRBD2 matches at 8 bases. This CDR3 has 16 residues. Germline V CDR1 and CDR2: MGHRA, YSYEKL. V lost 1 base and J lost 2; bases outside the gene matches: 7. The CDR3 reads CASSQGVPGGAYEQYL. In DNA form, the CDR3 reads TGCGCCAGCAGCCAAGGGGTGCCGGGAGGGGCCTACGAGCAGTACCTC.

This clonotype was counted many times. This chain connects TRBV5-5 to TRBJ2-3, with no clear D. The length of the CDR3 is 15 residues. CDR1 and CDR2 from the germline V gene are SGHKS and YYEKEE (reference sequence). Trimming removed 4 bases at V and 4 bases at J, with 16 bases between. The CDR3 region has the DNA TGTGCCAGCAGCCTTGGGCATACGGCCTCAGATACGCAGTATTTT. This codes for CASSLGHTASDTQYF.

About this clonotype: With a much larger clone just one base away, this may be a read error. V and J are TRBV20-1 and TRBJ2-7, with 9 bases fitting TRBD1. Germline assignment: CDR1 DFQATT and CDR2 SNEGSKA (reference sequence). The ends lost 0 bases at V and 4 bases at J; junction bases unmatched: 16. CDR3 length: 18 residues. The CDR3 DNA is TGCAGTGCTAGAGATCGCACCAACTGGGACAGGGTAGCTTACGAGCAGTACTTC. This codes for CSARDRTNWDRVAYEQYF.

This clonotype was detected many times. CDR3 sequence reads: CASSYSEGGYGYTF. CDR3 DNA: TGTGCCAGCAGTTACTCAGAGGGAGGCTATGGCTACACCTTC. The chain joins TRBV6-5 to TRBJ1-2; no clear D gene. The CDR3 runs to 14 residues. CDR1 MNHEY and CDR2 SVGAGI come from the germline V gene. The V end lost 0 bases, the J end lost 4 bases, and 9 bases lay between the germline ends.

The chain uses TRBV4-1 and TRBJ2-7; 7 positions agree with TRBD1. This CDR3 comprises 13 residues. The germline CDR1 and CDR2 sequences are MGHRA and YSYEKL. Losses at the gene ends were 4 bases for V and 5 bases for J; bases not matched to a gene: 5. The CDR3 DNA is TGCGCCAGCAGCCGCGACAGGGAGCACGAGCAGTACTTC. Translation: CASSRDREHEQYF.

The sample holds many counts of this clonotype. The V call is TRBV4-1, the J call TRBJ1-2, with TRBD1 matching 9 bases. Germline values: CDR1 MGHRA, CDR2 YSYEKL. V was clipped by 2 bases and J by 8 bases; unmatched bases: 9. The CDR3 is 15 amino acids. The CDR3 bases are TGCGCCAGCAGCCAAAGTCCGGGACAGGGCTGGGGCTACACCTTC. Amino acid sequence: CASSQSPGQGWGYTF.

The rearrangement links TRBV11-2 to TRBJ2-7; D perhaps matches TRBD2 (6 bases). This CDR3 comprises 14 residues. Germline-derived CDR1 and CDR2 are SGHAT and FQNNGV. The V end lost 5 bases, the J end lost 5 bases, and 16 bases lay between the germline ends. CDR3: CASSTAPGVHEQYF. Written as DNA, the CDR3 is TGTGCCAGCAGCACCGCCCCGGGGGTCCACGAGCAGTACTTC.

This clonotype was observed a handful of times. The chain uses TRBV15 and TRBJ2-7; 8 nucleotides line up with TRBD1. The CDR3 contains 15 residues. Germline values: CDR1 LNHNV, CDR2 YYDKDF (reference sequence). V was clipped by 1 base and J by 2 bases; unmatched bases: 4. The CDR3 region has the DNA TGTGCCACCAGCAGAGTCGGGACAGGAGCCTACGAGCAGTACTTC. Translating gives CATSRVGTGAYEQYF.

This clonotype was recorded at least ten times. The chain links TRBV29-1 to TRBJ2-7; TRBD1 might be the D (6 bases). This CDR3 is 13 amino acids long. Germline loops: CDR1 SQVTM, CDR2 ANQGSEA. V gave up 6 bases and J gave up 2 bases, with 14 bases separating them. CDR3 amino acids: CSVCPQGTYEQYF. The CDR3 coding sequence is TGCAGCGTATGTCCGCAGGGGACCTACGAGCAGTACTTC.

Points on this clonotype: An end of the junction differs from the germline gene, which may be a read error. J is TRBJ2-7 and V is TRBV27, with 8 bases fitting TRBD2. This CDR3 has 20 amino acids. Germline CDR1 is MNHEY and CDR2 is SMNVEV (reference sequence). CDR3 in amino acids: CASSPSRASGLAGLPYAQYF. CDR3 DNA sequence: TGTGCCAGCAGTCCTTCACGGGCCAGCGGCCTAGCGGGTCTTCCCTACGCGCAGTACTTC.

This clonotype was seen repeatedly, ten times or more. V usage is TRBV24-1 and J usage is TRBJ2-3; 10 bases match TRBD2. Germline CDR1 reads KGHDR; CDR2 reads SFDVKD. With 4 bases clipped from V and 3 bases from J, the junction kept 9 bases outside the gene matches. This CDR3 comprises 17 residues. Written as DNA, the CDR3 is TGTGCCACCAGTGAGCCGGGCAGCGGGGGGGTTACAGATACGCAGTATTTT. It encodes CATSEPGSGGVTDTQYF.

With regard to this clonotype: A clone one base away is much larger, so this may be a read error. The chain is built from TRBV20-1 and TRBJ2-7; 9 nucleotides agree with TRBD2. Germline V gene data show CDR1 as DFQATT and CDR2 as SNEGSKA (reference sequence). The CDR3 has 13 residues. The CDR3 nucleotides read TGCAGTGCTGCCGGGACTAGCCCCTACGAGCGGTACTTC. Amino acids: CSAAGTSPYERYF.

To note about this clonotype: A clone one base away is much larger, so this may be a read error. J is TRBJ2-2 and V is TRBV7-9; 9 bases match TRBD2. V dropped 6 bases and J dropped 5; count of bases not matched to a gene: 10. The germline CDR1 and CDR2 sequences are SEHNR and FQNEAQ (reference sequence). The length of the CDR3 is 16 residues. The chain's CDR3 is CASSTASGERTGELFF. The CDR3 coding sequence is TGTGCCAGCAGTACCGCTAGCGGGGAACGGACCGGGGAGCTGTTTTTT.

This clonotype was counted many times. The CDR3 loop is CASSQDRTGTGSYEQYF. CDR3 sequence (DNA): TGTGCCAGCAGCCAAGATCGAACCGGGACTGGCTCCTACGAGCAGTACTTC. The V and J genes are TRBV4-2 and TRBJ2-7; D is possibly TRBD2 (6 bases). The CDR3 is made up of 17 amino acids. V was cut by 0 bases and J by 0 bases, with 15 bases left in between. CDR1 LGHNA and CDR2 YNFKEQ come from the germline V gene.